A single sample is the source of the 25 T cell receptor beta chains below, sequenced in a study of human T cells and chemical hapten exposure. TCRdb reprocessed the RACE reads with MiXCR, giving one entry per CDR3 protein. The repertoire holds 70,000 to 90,000 distinct CDR3 sequences, with around 9.3% as singletons. Time point defined: patch test 2, 6 weeks after DPC sensitization. Treatment reported: therapeutic diphenylcyclopropenone sensitization with weekly scalp DPC. The sequencing used whole blood, collected in connection with sensitization to the hapten diphenylcyclopropenone (DPC). These receptors originate from a woman aged 45-65 years with alopecia areata. Some clones in this sample may be carry-over from other donors' samples.

Only a few counts were recorded for this clonotype. Here the CDR3 DNA reads TGTGCCACCAGCAGAGACCCCGGATCCGAGCAGTACTTC. This translates into CATSRDPGSEQYF. The chain links TRBV15 to TRBJ2-7; no definite D call. The CDR3 sequence is 13 residues long. Germline loops: CDR1 LNHNV, CDR2 YYDKDF (reference sequence). V lost 0 bases and J 6 bases, leaving 9 bases between the germline ends.

This clonotype was observed a handful of times. The chain is built from TRBV5-1 and TRBJ2-2, with TRBD1 matching over 9 bases. V dropped 4 bases and J dropped 6; count of bases not matched to a gene: 7. Germline values: CDR1 SGHRS, CDR2 YFSETQ. The CDR3 extends over 15 amino acids. The CDR3 is CASSIDRGSPGELFF. The CDR3 DNA is TGCGCCAGCAGCATCGACAGGGGGTCTCCCGGGGAGCTGTTTTTT.

The rearrangement links TRBV7-2 to TRBJ1-2; D gene unclear. Trimming stripped 5 bases from V and 2 bases from J, with 15 bases between. The germline gives CDR1 SGHTA, CDR2 FQGNSA. CDR3 length: 15 residues. CDR3 in DNA: TGTGCCAGCAGCCAAGCACCGAACCCCAACTATGGCTACACCTTC. This gives the protein CASSQAPNPNYGYTF.

This clonotype was picked up a small number of times. CDR3 bases: TGCAGTGCTAGGTCGGGGGCGAACAATCAGCCCCAGCATTTT. This codes for CSARSGANNQPQHF. This sequence joins TRBV20-1 and TRBJ1-5; possibly TRBD1 for D (6 bases). The germline gives CDR1 DFQATT, CDR2 SNEGSKA (reference sequence). The CDR3 consists of 14 residues. V lost 3 bases and J 3 bases, leaving 12 bases between the germline ends.

In this sample, this clonotype turned up a few times. This chain connects TRBV2 to TRBJ2-7; 16 nucleotides agree with TRBD2. Unmatched junction bases numbered 3, after V lost 5 bases and J lost 5 bases. There are 15 residues in the CDR3. Germline loops: CDR1 SNHLY, CDR2 FYNNEI. The DNA of the CDR3 is TGTGCCAGCAGTCGGGGACTAGCGGGAGGGAACGAGCAGTACTTC. Protein sequence: CASSRGLAGGNEQYF. Based on the CDR3 plus reference TRBV2 and TRBJ2-7, the full variable domain is EPEVTQTPSHQVTQMGQEVILRCVPISNHLYFYWYRQILGQKVEFLVSFYNNEISEKSEIFDDQFSVERPDGSNFTLKIRSTKLEDSAMYFCASSRGLAGGNEQYFGPGTRLTVT.

This clonotype was seen at least ten times. The V call is TRBV20-1, the J call TRBJ2-5; D is undetermined. V was clipped by 0 bases and J by 5 bases, with 10 bases between them. The CDR3 has 13 residues. Germline assignment: CDR1 DFQATT and CDR2 SNEGSKA (reference sequence). CDR3: CSAREGGRETQYF. CDR3 nucleotide sequence: TGCAGTGCTAGAGAAGGTGGGCGGGAGACCCAGTACTTC.

The chain links TRBV5-5 to TRBJ2-4, with D perhaps matching TRBD1 or TRBD2 (5 bases each). CDR3 size: 17 residues. CDR1 SGHKS and CDR2 YYEKEE come from the germline V gene (reference sequence). The germline V and J ends were trimmed by 9 bases and 4 bases, with 26 bases remaining between them. CDR3 in amino acids: CATSVVLGTPLKNIQYF. CDR3 sequence (DNA): TGTGCCACCTCCGTCGTCCTCGGGACCCCCTTGAAAAACATTCAGTACTTC.

In its sample, this clonotype was seen many times. The chain joins TRBV29-1 to TRBJ2-3; the D gene could be TRBD1 or TRBD2 (5 bases each). CDR1 is SQVTM and CDR2 is ANQGSEA in the germline V gene. This CDR3 contains 15 residues. V was cut by 6 bases and J by 4 bases, with 20 bases left in between. The CDR3 sequence is CSVVLPGRGPDTQYF. CDR3 coding DNA: TGCAGCGTCGTGTTACCGGGACGGGGACCAGATACGCAGTATTTT.

In this sample, this clonotype turned up many times. This sequence joins TRBV6-5 and TRBJ2-7, with TRBD2 matching over 14 bases. The CDR3 runs to 14 residues. The V segment lost 6 bases and the J segment 4 bases; nucleotides outside the gene matches: 2. Germline V lookup: CDR1 MNHEY, CDR2 SVGAGI. The CDR3 here is CASSGTSGRYEQYF. CDR3 DNA sequence: TGTGCCAGCAGCGGGACTAGCGGGAGATACGAGCAGTACTTC.

This clonotype showed up just a few times. The rearrangement joins TRBV28 to TRBJ2-1; 9 bases map to TRBD2. The junction had 6 bases not matched to a gene; V was cut back by 6 bases and J by 3 bases. CDR1 and CDR2 from the germline V gene are MDHEN and SYDVKM. The CDR3 has 15 residues. CDR3 amino acids: CASSSLAGIYNEQFF. CDR3 DNA: TGTGCCAGCAGCTCGCTAGCGGGGATCTACAATGAGCAGTTCTTC.

This clonotype came up a few times. The chain is built from TRBV7-9 and TRBJ2-3, with D possibly TRBD1 on 6 matching bases. The CDR3 runs to 13 residues. Per the germline V gene, CDR1 is SEHNR and CDR2 is FQNEAQ (reference sequence). Trimming shortened V by 3 bases and J by 4 bases, and 8 bases separated the two germline ends. The CDR3 nucleotides are TGTGCCAGCAGCTTCCAGGGGCCAGATACGCAGTATTTT. It yields the protein CASSFQGPDTQYF.

This clonotype was counted ten times or more. This chain joins TRBV6-6 and TRBJ2-7, with 11 nucleotides matching TRBD2. The V gene end was trimmed by 2 bases and the J gene end by 0 bases; junction bases not matched to a gene: 9. CDR1 and CDR2 from the germline V gene are MNHNY and SVGAGI (reference sequence). CDR3 length equals 18 residues. CDR3 DNA sequence: TGTGCCAGCAGTTACAAGGGGATAGCGGGAGGGCCCTCCTACGAGCAGTACTTC. This sequence encodes CASSYKGIAGGPSYEQYF.

The chain couples TRBV20-1 to TRBJ2-1; TRBD2 matches 9 bases. Trimming removed 5 bases from V and 6 bases from J; junction bases left unmatched: 5. The CDR3 is 13 residues long. Germline CDR1 and CDR2: DFQATT and SNEGSKA (reference sequence). The CDR3 sequence is CSALAGVSNEQFF. CDR3 coding DNA: TGCAGTGCTTTAGCGGGAGTTAGCAATGAGCAGTTCTTC.

DNA for the CDR3: TGTGCCAGCAGTCTGGGGACAGGAGTCTACGAGCAGTACTTC. Its translation is CASSLGTGVYEQYF. This chain links TRBV12-3 or TRBV12-4 with TRBJ2-7, with TRBD1 identical over 8 bases. The V and J ends lost 5 bases and 3 bases, in that order; junction bases with no gene match: 6. This CDR3 region has 14 residues.

This clonotype occurred many times. V is TRBV7-9 and J is TRBJ1-4, with D maybe TRBD1 (5 bases). With 2 bases removed from V and 1 base from J, the gap between germline ends came to 8 bases. Germline-derived CDR1 and CDR2 are SEHNR and FQNEAQ (reference sequence). This CDR3 has 15 amino acids. The CDR3 loop is CASSLSGRTNEKLFF. The CDR3 nucleotides are TGTGCCAGCAGCTTATCAGGGCGAACTAATGAAAAACTGTTTTTT.

The J gene is TRBJ1-4, the V gene TRBV6-6; D uncertain. The V end was cut by 5 bases, the J end by 6 bases, with 16 bases between. CDR3 length: 15 amino acids. The germline gives CDR1 MNHNY, CDR2 SVGAGI (reference sequence). The CDR3 bases are TGTGCCAGCAGTCCCAGCCGGATGGTGGATGAAAAACTGTTTTTT. It is translated as CASSPSRMVDEKLFF.

This clonotype was counted a few times. DNA of the CDR3: TGTGCCAGCAGTAAGACAGACAAGAACACCGGGGAGCTGTTTTTT. Protein sequence: CASSKTDKNTGELFF. V is TRBV6-6 and J is TRBJ2-2, with a weak D call TRBD1 (5 bases). Germline lookup yields CDR1 MNHNY and CDR2 SVGAGI (reference sequence). V gave up 5 bases and J gave up 1 base, with 11 bases separating them. The CDR3 loop spans 15 amino acids.

This rearrangement joins TRBV11-3 to TRBJ2-1, with D perhaps TRBD1 or TRBD2 (5 bases each). The CDR3 contains 12 residues. Germline values: CDR1 SGHNT, CDR2 YENEEA. V was pared by 5 bases and J by 10 bases, with 12 bases between. The CDR3 sequence: CASSTGRGEQFF. CDR3 DNA sequence: TGTGCCAGCAGCACAGGCCGGGGCGAGCAGTTCTTC.

This clonotype was found many times. The CDR3 DNA reads as TGTGCCAGCAGCCTAGGCGGGGTAGGCGAGCAGTACTTC. Its protein product is CASSLGGVGEQYF. The chain links TRBV7-7 to TRBJ2-7, with D maybe TRBD2 (6 bases). Germline V gene lookup returns CDR1 SSHAT and CDR2 FNYEAQ (reference sequence). V dropped 5 bases and J dropped 6 bases, with 14 bases sitting between them. This CDR3 is built from 13 residues.

Concerning this clonotype: A much larger clonotype is one base distant, so this may be a read error. The chain has TRBV18 and TRBJ2-2, with D unresolved. V was trimmed by 3 bases and J by 13 bases, leaving 12 bases between them. CDR3 length: 12 residues. In germline, CDR1 is KGHSH, CDR2 LQKENI. The CDR3 protein is CASSPQESGLFF. The CDR3 DNA reads as TGTGCCAGCTCACCTCAGGAATCAGGGCTGTTTTTT.

This clonotype was seen at least ten times. This sequence joins TRBV9 and TRBJ1-2; TRBD1 aligns across 7 bases. The V gene end was trimmed by 7 bases and the J gene end by 7 bases; junction bases not matched to a gene: 10. This CDR3 has 13 amino acids. CDR1 SGDLS and CDR2 YYNGEE come from the germline V gene. In DNA form, the CDR3 reads TGTGCCAGCGCAAGGGGGCCTTTTGCTGGCTACACCTTC. This encodes CASARGPFAGYTF.

Notes on this clonotype: It may be a read error: a sequence one base away is much more abundant. The chain carries TRBV21-1 and TRBJ2-5; the D call in the table, TRBD1, was not verified against the DNA. TRBV21-1 is labeled a pseudogene. CDR3 size: 16 residues. CDR3 region: CASSIGPSDSQETLYF. The CDR3 nucleotides are TGTGCCAGCAGCATAGGTCCTTCCGACAGCCAAGAGACCCTGTACTTC.

This clonotype has ten or more counts. V gene TRBV3-1 combines with J gene TRBJ2-3; 8 bases match TRBD2. The germline gives CDR1 LGHDT, CDR2 YNNKEL (reference sequence). The CDR3 is 16 amino acids. J was trimmed by 1 base and V by 2 bases; bases with no gene match: 5. This CDR3 reads CASSQHSGSRTDTQYF. The CDR3, as DNA: TGTGCCAGCAGCCAACACAGCGGGAGTCGCACAGATACGCAGTATTTT.

The chain uses TRBV19 and TRBJ2-5, with D hard to call. CDR3 size: 13 residues. V dropped 4 bases and J dropped 2 bases, with 8 bases sitting between them. Germline CDR1 reads LNHDA; CDR2 reads SQIVND (reference sequence). The CDR3 region is CASSTTGQETQYF. As DNA, the CDR3 is TGTGCCAGTAGTACGACCGGGCAAGAGACCCAGTACTTC.

This clonotype was seen once. J is TRBJ1-6 and V is TRBV7-2, with TRBD1 identical over 9 bases. The junction had 2 bases not matched to a gene; V was cut back by 3 bases and J by 5 bases. CDR3 size: 15 residues. CDR1 and CDR2 from the germline V gene are SGHTA and FQGNSA. CDR3 coding DNA: TGTGCCAGCAGCTTTAGACAGGGGGATAATTCACCCCTCCACTTT. It codes for CASSFRQGDNSPLHF.